A selection of T cell receptor beta chains follows, all from one sample in a study of blood T cell repertoires in COVID-19. Method: immunoSEQ multiplex PCR; TCRdb's copy keeps in-frame clones and lacks some. This table holds fewer than 250,000 clones, around 81% found once. Sequenced: PBMCs or T cells enriched from blood (not recorded which). These receptors all stem from a woman aged 45 to 65 with acute COVID-19. Both conserved end residues are part of each CDR3. Each record gives: D gene, V gene, clone size, J gene, CDR3 DNA, CDR3 protein. The D gene is left open where the match is weak. Not all rows give a size; the values are once, few, many and, for expanded clones, a class.

NA	TRBV30	NA	TRBJ2-2	TGTGCCTGGAGTCCCCGGGACATCGGATTAGCTTTCGGGGAGCTGTTTTTT	CAWSPRDIGLAFGELFF
NA	TRBV19	NA	TRBJ1-4	TGTGCCAGTAGTCCATCATCCCGGGCTCAAAGGCGGGATGAAAAACTGTTTTTT	CASSPSSRAQRRDEKLFF
NA	TRBV2	NA	TRBJ2-6	TGTGCCAGCAGGGAGCAGGGTTCCGGGGCCAACGTCCTGACTTTC	CASREQGSGANVLTF
NA	TRBV14	once	TRBJ1-6	TGTGCCAGCAGCCAAGTCAGAAATTCACCCCTCCACTTT	CASSQVRNSPLHF
TRBD2	TRBV3-1/TRBV3-2	few	TRBJ2-1	TGTGCCAGCAGCCAAGATCTAGCGGGGAGCTCCTACAATGAGCAGTTCTTC	CASSQDLAGSSYNEQFF
TRBD1	TRBV28	NA	TRBJ2-3	TGTGCCAGCAGGCCGACAGGGGTGACAGATACGCAGTATTTT	CASRPTGVTDTQYF
TRBD1	TRBV30	NA	TRBJ2-5	TGTGCCTGGAGTGTACTCTTTACAGGGGGCGCAGAGACCCAGTACTTC	CAWSVLFTGGAETQYF
TRBD2	TRBV7-3	NA	TRBJ2-1	TGTGCCAGCAGCTTAACGTCACTAGCGGGAGGCAATGAGCAGTTCTTC	CASSLTSLAGGNEQFF
TRBD1	TRBV3-1/TRBV3-2	NA	TRBJ2-7	TGTGCCAGCAGCCAAGCCGGGACAGGGCTCTGCGAGCAGTACTTC	CASSQAGTGLCEQYF
NA	TRBV2	NA	TRBJ1-5	TGTGCCAGCAGTTGGGCAGGGGCGATGGGTCAGCCCCAGCATTTT	CASSWAGAMGQPQHF
NA	TRBV2	NA	TRBJ2-3	TGTGCCAGCAGTGAAGCGTGGGCCCGGGATACGCAGTATTTT	CASSEAWARDTQYF
NA	TRBV23-1	NA	TRBJ2-7	TGCGCCAGCAGTCATAATCAGGGATCCTACGAGCAGTACTTC	CASSHNQGSYEQYF
TRBD2	TRBV7-2	NA	TRBJ2-3	TGTGCCATTGGACTAGCAGATCTCACAGATACGCAGTATTTT	CAIGLADLTDTQYF
TRBD1	TRBV18	NA	TRBJ2-2	TGTGCCAGCTCACCACCCAACGGACAGGGAGTCGGGGAGCTGTTTTTT	CASSPPNGQGVGELFF
TRBD1	TRBV7-9	NA	TRBJ2-3	TGTGCCAGCAGCACCCGGGACAGCTACACAGATACGCAGTATTTT	CASSTRDSYTDTQYF
NA	TRBV29-1	NA	TRBJ2-5	TGCAGCGTTGATATCCAGCGGGAGACCCAGTACTTC	CSVDIQRETQYF
NA	TRBV5-1	once	TRBJ2-2	TGCGCCAGCAGCTTGAACGCTGGGACTTCGAACACCGGGGAGCTGTTTTTT	CASSLNAGTSNTGELFF
TRBD1	TRBV28	NA	TRBJ1-2	TGTGCCAGCAGCCTACCTCGAGGAGGGGGCCGCTATGGCTACACCTTC	CASSLPRGGGRYGYTF
NA	TRBV25-1	NA	TRBJ2-7	TGTGCCAGCAGTGAATATGCCGGTTCCTACGAGCAGTACTTC	CASSEYAGSYEQYF
TRBD1	TRBV28	NA	TRBJ2-5	TGTGCCAGCAGTGATCCCGGGACAGGGGTTCTGGAGACCCAGTACTTC	CASSDPGTGVLETQYF
TRBD2	TRBV4-1	NA	TRBJ2-1	TGCGCCAGCAGCCAAGATCTCCTCAGGACTAGAACCTACAATGAGCAGTTCTTC	CASSQDLLRTRTYNEQFF
NA	TRBV3-1/TRBV3-2	NA	TRBJ2-7	TGTGCCAGCAGCCAAGATAGTACAGCCTACGAGCAGTACTTC	CASSQDSTAYEQYF
TRBD2	TRBV10-2	NA	TRBJ2-1	TGCGCCAGCAGTGATAGGACTAGCGGTTCAGAGCAGTTCTTC	CASSDRTSGSEQFF
TRBD2	TRBV7-2	NA	TRBJ2-5	TGTGCCAGCAGCTACCGTAGCGGGAGGGCCGGGGAGACCCAGTACTTC	CASSYRSGRAGETQYF
NA	TRBV11-2	NA	TRBJ2-4	TGTGCCAGCAGCAATCGGGGACAACTAAACATTCAGTACTTC	CASSNRGQLNIQYF
NA	TRBV7-2	few	TRBJ1-4	TGTGCCAGCAGCTTAGCTTCGAGGTGGGAAAAACTGTTTTTT	CASSLASRWEKLFF
TRBD2	TRBV7-9	NA	TRBJ2-5	TGTGCCAGCAGCTCGGGACTAGCGGGGGTAGGGACCCAGTACTTC	CASSSGLAGVGTQYF
TRBD2	TRBV5-6	few	TRBJ2-7	TGTGCCAGCAGCCTGCGGCTAGCGGCATACGAGCAGTACTTC	CASSLRLAAYEQYF
NA	TRBV28	few	TRBJ1-6	TGTGCCAGCAGTTTAAGCAGGGGCGGACTCACGGATTCACCCCTCCACTTT	CASSLSRGGLTDSPLHF
TRBD2	TRBV29-1	NA	TRBJ2-5	TGCAGCGTTGCCGATAGCGGGAGGTTAAAAGGGGAGACCCAGTACTTC	CSVADSGRLKGETQYF
NA	TRBV7-8	NA	TRBJ2-7	TGTGCCAGCAGCCTAACCTACGAGCAGTACTTC	CASSLTYEQYF
TRBD2	TRBV4-3	NA	TRBJ2-5	TGCGCCAGCAGCCAAGAACTAGCGGGCGGCCCCGGATTGGAGACCCAGTACTTC	CASSQELAGGPGLETQYF
NA	TRBV6-2/TRBV6-3	few	TRBJ2-7	TGTGCCAGCAGTCAAGTCACCGGGACAAGGATGTACGAGCAGTACTTC	CASSQVTGTRMYEQYF
TRBD1	TRBV7-6	NA	TRBJ2-6	TGTGCCAGCAGCTTAACTCCACAGGGGTGGAGTGGGAGCCCTGGGGCCAACGTCCTGACTTTC	CASSLTPQGWSGSPGANVLTF
TRBD2	TRBV7-2	NA	TRBJ2-3	TGTGCCAGCAGCTTTCTCGGGGGGACAGATACGCAGTATTTT	CASSFLGGTDTQYF
NA	TRBV25-1	NA	TRBJ2-1	TGTGCCAGCAGTAAATCGGGACACCGCTCCTACAATGAGCAGTTCTTC	CASSKSGHRSYNEQFF
NA	TRBV7-2	NA	TRBJ2-5	TGTGCCAGCAGCTTAGCTGGGTACTATAGGGGAGAGACCCAGTACTTC	CASSLAGYYRGETQYF
NA	TRBV5-4	few	TRBJ1-2	TGTGCCAGCAGCTTTCTATCTGGCTACACCTTC	CASSFLSGYTF
TRBD2	TRBV2	NA	TRBJ2-1	TGTGCCAGCAGTGTCCTAGCGGGGCCGTTCTTC	CASSVLAGPFF
TRBD1	TRBV6-4	few	TRBJ1-5	TGTGCCAGCAGTGTCCTACAGGGGGCGCGACAGCCCCAGCATTTT	CASSVLQGARQPQHF
TRBD2	TRBV7-2	NA	TRBJ2-7	TGTGCCAGCAGCTTTAGCGGGAGAGTTGGCGAGCAGTACTTC	CASSFSGRVGEQYF
TRBD1	TRBV10-3	NA	TRBJ1-2	TGTGCCACCCTAGACGACAGGGTTGGCTACACCTTC	CATLDDRVGYTF
NA	TRBV5-8	once	TRBJ1-5	TGTGCCTCCGGGGGGGGTCGGCAGCCCCAGCATTTT	CASGGGRQPQHF
NA	TRBV28	NA	TRBJ1-2	TGTGCCAGCAGTTTGACAGATTACTATGGCTACACCTTC	CASSLTDYYGYTF
TRBD1	TRBV28	few	TRBJ1-3	TGTGCCAGCAGTCCCGGACAGGGTCCTTCTTCTGGAAACACCATATATTTT	CASSPGQGPSSGNTIYF
TRBD2	TRBV5-4	NA	TRBJ2-5	TGTGCCAGCAGCCTGGGGGCTAGCGGGGGAGGGGGGGCCCAGTACTTC	CASSLGASGGGGAQYF
TRBD1	TRBV7-9	NA	TRBJ2-7	TGTGCCAGCAGCGAGAGGGCAGGGGGCATTTACGAGCAGTACTTC	CASSERAGGIYEQYF
NA	TRBV7-2	NA	TRBJ1-1	TGTGCCAGCAGCTTAATGACAGGTTCTGGTGCTTTCTTT	CASSLMTGSGAFF
TRBD2	TRBV7-2	NA	TRBJ2-2	TGTGCCAGCAGCTTAGGTCCTAGCGGGAGGAACACCGGGGAGCTGTTTTTT	CASSLGPSGRNTGELFF
NA	TRBV4-3	NA	TRBJ2-7	TGCGCCAGCAGCCAGGGCAGGGGGGCCTACGAGCAGTACTTC	CASSQGRGAYEQYF
NA	TRBV19	NA	TRBJ2-7	TGTGCCAGTAGTACCCGAGAGGGTAGAGGCGCCTACGAGCAGTACTTC	CASSTREGRGAYEQYF
TRBD1	TRBV14	NA	TRBJ1-6	TGTGCCAGCAGCCAGGGACAGGGGTCTTCACCCCTCCACTTT	CASSQGQGSSPLHF
NA	TRBV28	NA	TRBJ1-5	TGTGCCAGCAGTCGTCAGCCCCAGCATTTT	CASSRQPQHF